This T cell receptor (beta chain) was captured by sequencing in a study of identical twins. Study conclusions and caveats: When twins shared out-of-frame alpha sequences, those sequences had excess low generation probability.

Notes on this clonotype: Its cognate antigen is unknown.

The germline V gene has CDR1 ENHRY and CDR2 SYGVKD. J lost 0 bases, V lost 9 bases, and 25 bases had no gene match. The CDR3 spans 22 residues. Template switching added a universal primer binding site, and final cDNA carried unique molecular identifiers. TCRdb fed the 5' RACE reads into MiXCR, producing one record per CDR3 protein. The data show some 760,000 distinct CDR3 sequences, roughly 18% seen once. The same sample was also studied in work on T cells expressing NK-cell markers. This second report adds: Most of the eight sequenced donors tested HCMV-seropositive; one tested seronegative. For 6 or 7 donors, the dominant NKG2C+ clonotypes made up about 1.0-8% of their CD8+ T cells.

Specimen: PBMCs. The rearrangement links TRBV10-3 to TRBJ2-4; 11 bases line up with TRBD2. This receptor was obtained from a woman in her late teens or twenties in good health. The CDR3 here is CAISQRTSSGGPLGLAKNIQYF. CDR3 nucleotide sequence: TGTGCCATTTCCCAAAGGACCTCTAGCGGGGGGCCTTTGGGCTTAGCCAAAAACATTCAGTACTTC.